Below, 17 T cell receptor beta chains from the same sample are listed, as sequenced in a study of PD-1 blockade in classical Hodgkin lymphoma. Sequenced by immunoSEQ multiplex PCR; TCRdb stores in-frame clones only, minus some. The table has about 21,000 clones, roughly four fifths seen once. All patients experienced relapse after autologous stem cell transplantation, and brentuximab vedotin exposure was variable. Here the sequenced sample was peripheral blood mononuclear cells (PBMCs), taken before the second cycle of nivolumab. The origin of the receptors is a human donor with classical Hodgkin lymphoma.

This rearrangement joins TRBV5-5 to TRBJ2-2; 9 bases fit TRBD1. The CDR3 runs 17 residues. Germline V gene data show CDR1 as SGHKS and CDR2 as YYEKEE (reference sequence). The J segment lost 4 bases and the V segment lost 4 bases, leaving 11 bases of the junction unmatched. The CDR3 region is CASSASPTGGTTGELFF. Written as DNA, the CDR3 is TGTGCCAGCAGCGCCTCTCCGACAGGGGGGACCACCGGGGAGCTGTTTTTT.

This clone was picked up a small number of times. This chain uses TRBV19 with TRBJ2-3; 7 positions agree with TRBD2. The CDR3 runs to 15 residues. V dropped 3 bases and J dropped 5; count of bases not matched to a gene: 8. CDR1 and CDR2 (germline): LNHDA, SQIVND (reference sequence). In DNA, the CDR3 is TGTGCCAGTAGTATCTATACTAGCGAAGAAGATACGCAGTATTTT. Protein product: CASSIYTSEEDTQYF.

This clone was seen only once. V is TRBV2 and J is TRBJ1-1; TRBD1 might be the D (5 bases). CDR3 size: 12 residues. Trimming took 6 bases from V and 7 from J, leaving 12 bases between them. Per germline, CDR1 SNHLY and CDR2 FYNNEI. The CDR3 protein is CASRLRQSEAFF. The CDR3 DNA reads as TGTGCCAGCAGATTAAGACAGAGTGAAGCTTTCTTT.

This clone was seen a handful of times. The CDR3, as DNA: TGTGCCAGCAGCTTGGGGGGGGACTCCTACGAGCAGTACTTC. Residues: CASSLGGDSYEQYF. The chain combines TRBV5-6 with TRBJ2-7, with TRBD2 as a possible D gene (6 bases). V lost 0 bases, J lost 0 bases, and 7 bases lay in between. CDR3 size: 14 residues. Looked up from germline, CDR1 is SGHDT and CDR2 is YYEEEE.

The CDR3 is CASSYLAPTGNEQFF. The CDR3 DNA reads as TGTGCCAGCAGTTACCTGGCCCCCACGGGCAATGAGCAGTTCTTC. The chain carries TRBV6-5 and TRBJ2-1, with D uncertain. Germline CDR1 and CDR2: MNHEY and SVGAGI. The V and J ends lost 2 bases and 6 bases respectively, with 14 bases between them. The CDR3 sequence is 15 residues long.

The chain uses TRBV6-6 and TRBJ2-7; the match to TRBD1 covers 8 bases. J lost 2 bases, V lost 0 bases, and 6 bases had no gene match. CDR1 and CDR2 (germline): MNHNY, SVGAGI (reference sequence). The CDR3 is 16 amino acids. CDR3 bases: TGTGCCAGCAGTTACTCGATTACACAGGGGGCCTACGAGCAGTACTTC. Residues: CASSYSITQGAYEQYF.

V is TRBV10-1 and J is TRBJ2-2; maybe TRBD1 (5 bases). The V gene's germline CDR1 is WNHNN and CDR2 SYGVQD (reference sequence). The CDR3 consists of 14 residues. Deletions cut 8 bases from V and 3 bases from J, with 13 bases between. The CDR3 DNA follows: TGCGCCAGCCTGGGGCCCCCCGACACCGGGGAGCTGTTTTTT. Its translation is CASLGPPDTGELFF.

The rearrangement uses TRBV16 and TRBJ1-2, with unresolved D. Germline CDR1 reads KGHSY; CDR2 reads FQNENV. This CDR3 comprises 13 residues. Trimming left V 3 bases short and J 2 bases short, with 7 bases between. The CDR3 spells CASSHGRNYGYTF. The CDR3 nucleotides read TGTGCCAGCAGCCACGGGAGGAACTATGGCTACACCTTC.

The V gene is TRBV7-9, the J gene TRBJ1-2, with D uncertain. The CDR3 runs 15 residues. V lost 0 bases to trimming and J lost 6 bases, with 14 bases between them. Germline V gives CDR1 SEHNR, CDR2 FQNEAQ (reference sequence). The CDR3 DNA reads TGTGCCAGCAGCTTAGCGACTGGAGGAGCTGATGGCTACACCTTC. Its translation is CASSLATGGADGYTF.

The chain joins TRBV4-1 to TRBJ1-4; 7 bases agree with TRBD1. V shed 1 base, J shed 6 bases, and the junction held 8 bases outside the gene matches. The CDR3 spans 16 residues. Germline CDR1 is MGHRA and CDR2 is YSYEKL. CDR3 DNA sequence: TGCGCCAGCAGCCAAGGTCGGGGACAGCGGGATGAAAAACTGTTTTTT. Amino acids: CASSQGRGQRDEKLFF.

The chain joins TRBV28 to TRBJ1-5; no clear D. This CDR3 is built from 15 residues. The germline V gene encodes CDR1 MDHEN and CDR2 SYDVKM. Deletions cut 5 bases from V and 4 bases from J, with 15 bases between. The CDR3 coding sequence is TGTGCCAGCAGTCTTACATCCCCGGGGAATCAGCCCCAGCATTTT. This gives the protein CASSLTSPGNQPQHF.

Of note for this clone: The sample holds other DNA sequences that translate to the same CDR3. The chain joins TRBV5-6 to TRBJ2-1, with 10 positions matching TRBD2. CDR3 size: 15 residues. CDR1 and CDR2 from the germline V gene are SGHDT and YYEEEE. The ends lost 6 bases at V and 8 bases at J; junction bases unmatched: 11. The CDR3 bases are TGTGCCAGCAACGCTGGTCTAGCGGGAGCGTATGAGCAGTTCTTC. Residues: CASNAGLAGAYEQFF.

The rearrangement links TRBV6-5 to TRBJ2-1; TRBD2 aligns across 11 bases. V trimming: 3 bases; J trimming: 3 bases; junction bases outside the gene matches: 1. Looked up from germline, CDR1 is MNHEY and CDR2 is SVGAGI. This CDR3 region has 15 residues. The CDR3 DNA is TGTGCCAGCAGTTATGGGACTAGCGGCTACAATGAGCAGTTCTTC. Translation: CASSYGTSGYNEQFF.

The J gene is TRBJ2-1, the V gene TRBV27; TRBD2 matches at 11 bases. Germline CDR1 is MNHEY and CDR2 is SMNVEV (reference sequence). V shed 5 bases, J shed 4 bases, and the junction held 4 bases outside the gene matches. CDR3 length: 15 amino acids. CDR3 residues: CASSAGTSGYNEQFF. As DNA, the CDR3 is TGTGCCAGCAGTGCCGGGACTAGCGGATACAATGAGCAGTTCTTC.

CDR3 in DNA: TGCGCCAGCAGCCAAGATCTTTACGGGATTGGGGCCAACGTCCTGACTTTC. Translation: CASSQDLYGIGANVLTF. This chain connects TRBV4-1 to TRBJ2-6, with a possible D match to TRBD2 (5 bases). Germline V gene sequence: CDR1 MGHRA, CDR2 YSYEKL. V shed 0 bases and J shed 3 bases, with 12 bases lying between them. This CDR3 is 17 amino acids long.

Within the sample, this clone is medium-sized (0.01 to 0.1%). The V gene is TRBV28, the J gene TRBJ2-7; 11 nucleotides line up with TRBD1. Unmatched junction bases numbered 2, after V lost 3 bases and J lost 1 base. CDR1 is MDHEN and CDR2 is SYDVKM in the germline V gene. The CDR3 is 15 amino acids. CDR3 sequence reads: CASSLDRGQSYEQYF. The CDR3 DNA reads TGTGCCAGCAGTTTGGACAGGGGGCAATCCTACGAGCAGTACTTC.

CDR3 in DNA: TGTGCCATCAGTGGCCGGACAGGAACACGCTCCTACGAGCAGTACTTC. Translating it yields CAISGRTGTRSYEQYF. The chain uses TRBV10-3 and TRBJ2-7; 7 bases agree with TRBD1. The ends lost 4 bases at V and 0 bases at J; junction bases unmatched: 9. The germline V gene has CDR1 ENHRY and CDR2 SYGVKD. The CDR3 is made up of 16 amino acids.